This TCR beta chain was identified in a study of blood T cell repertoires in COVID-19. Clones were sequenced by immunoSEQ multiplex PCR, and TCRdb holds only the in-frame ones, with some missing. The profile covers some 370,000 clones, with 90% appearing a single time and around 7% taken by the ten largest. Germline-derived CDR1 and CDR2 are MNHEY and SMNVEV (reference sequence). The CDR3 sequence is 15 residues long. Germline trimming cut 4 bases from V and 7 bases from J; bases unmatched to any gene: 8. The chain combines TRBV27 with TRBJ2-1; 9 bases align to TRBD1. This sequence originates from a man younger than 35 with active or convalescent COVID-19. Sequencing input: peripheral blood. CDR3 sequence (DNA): TGTGCCAGCAGTTCCCCGGGACAGGGATTGAATGAGCAGTTCTTC. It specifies CASSSPGQGLNEQFF.